This T cell receptor beta chain is drawn from a study of shared clonotypes between healthy human individuals. Study-level findings and limits: Generally, estimated richness proved larger in naive subsets than it did in memory subsets. The sharing of 5% to 6.5% of naive CD4 clonotypes was seen across several donors.

Concerning this clone: What it binds is not known.

Deep was the level at which the assay was run. Several immunoSEQ plates held equal portions of the genomic DNA taken from each subset. The data were produced by immunoSEQ multiplex PCR, yet TCRdb's version contains in-frame clones alone and is incomplete. The table records some 1,100,000 clones, 75% to 85% of them present only once. Looked up from germline, CDR1 is MNHNS and CDR2 is SASEGT. V gave up 6 bases and J gave up 0 bases, with 9 bases separating them. The length of the CDR3 is 14 residues. Sample: memory CD4+ T cells from PBMCs. Regarding subset: CD45RA-negative fraction. The V gene is TRBV6-1, the J gene TRBJ1-5, with D hard to call. The TCR originated in a man aged 18-30 years in good health. Some clones in this sample may be carry-over from other donors' samples. CDR3 bases: TGTGCCAGCAGCTGGCGCCTTAGCAATCAGCCCCAGCATTTT. Translated, it gives CASSWRLSNQPQHF.